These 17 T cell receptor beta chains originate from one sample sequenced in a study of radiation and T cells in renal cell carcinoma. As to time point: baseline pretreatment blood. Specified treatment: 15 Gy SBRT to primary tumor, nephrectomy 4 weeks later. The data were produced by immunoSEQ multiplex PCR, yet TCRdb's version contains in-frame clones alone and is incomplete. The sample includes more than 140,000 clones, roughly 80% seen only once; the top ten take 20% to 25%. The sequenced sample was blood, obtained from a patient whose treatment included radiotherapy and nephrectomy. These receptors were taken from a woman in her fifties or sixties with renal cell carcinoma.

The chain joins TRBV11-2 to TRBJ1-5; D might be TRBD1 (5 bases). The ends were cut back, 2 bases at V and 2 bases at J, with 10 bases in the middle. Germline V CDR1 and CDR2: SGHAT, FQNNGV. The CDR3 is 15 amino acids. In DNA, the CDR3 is TGTGCCAGCAGCTTATCTACAGGAGGCAATCAGCCCCAGCATTTT. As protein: CASSLSTGGNQPQHF.

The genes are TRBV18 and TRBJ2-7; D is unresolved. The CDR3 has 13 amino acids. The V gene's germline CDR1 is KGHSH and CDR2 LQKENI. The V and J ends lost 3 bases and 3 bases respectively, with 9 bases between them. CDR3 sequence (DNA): TGTGCCAGCTCACCCCCCCTCTTCTACGAGCAGTACTTC. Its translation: CASSPPLFYEQYF.

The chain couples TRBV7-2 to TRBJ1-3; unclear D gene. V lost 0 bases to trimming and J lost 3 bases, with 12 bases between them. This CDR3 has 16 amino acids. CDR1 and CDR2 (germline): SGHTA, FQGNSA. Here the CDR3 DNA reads TGTGCCAGCAGCTTAGCCGGGCGGGCTTTTGGAAACACCATATATTTT. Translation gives CASSLAGRAFGNTIYF.

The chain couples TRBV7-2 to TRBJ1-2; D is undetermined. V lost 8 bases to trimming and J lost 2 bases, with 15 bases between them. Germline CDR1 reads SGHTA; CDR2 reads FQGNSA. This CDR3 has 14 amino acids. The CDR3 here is CASSTPNGNYGYTF. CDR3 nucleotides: TGTGCCAGCTCCACCCCAAACGGGAACTATGGCTACACCTTC.

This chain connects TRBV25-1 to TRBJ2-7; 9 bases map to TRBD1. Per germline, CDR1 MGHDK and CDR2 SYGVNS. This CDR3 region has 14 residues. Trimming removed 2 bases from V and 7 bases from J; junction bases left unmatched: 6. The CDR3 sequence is CASSEPATGGEQYF. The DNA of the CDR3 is TGTGCCAGCAGTGAACCTGCGACAGGGGGAGAGCAGTACTTC.

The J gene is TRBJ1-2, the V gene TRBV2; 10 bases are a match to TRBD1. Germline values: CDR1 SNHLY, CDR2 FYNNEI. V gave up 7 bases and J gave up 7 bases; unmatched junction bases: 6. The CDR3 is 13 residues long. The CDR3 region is CASIPGQGSGYTF. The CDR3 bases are TGTGCCAGCATTCCGGGACAGGGGTCTGGCTACACCTTC.

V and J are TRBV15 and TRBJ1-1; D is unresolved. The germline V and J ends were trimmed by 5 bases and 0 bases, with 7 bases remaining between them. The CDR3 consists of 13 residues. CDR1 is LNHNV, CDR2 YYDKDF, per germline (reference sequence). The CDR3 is CATSETMNTEAFF. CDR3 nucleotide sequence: TGTGCCACCAGCGAGACCATGAACACTGAAGCTTTCTTT.

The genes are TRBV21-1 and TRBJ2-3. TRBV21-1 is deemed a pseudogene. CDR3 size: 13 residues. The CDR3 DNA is TGTGCCAGCAGCGCCGGGGCCACAGATACGCAGTATTTT. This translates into CASSAGATDTQYF.

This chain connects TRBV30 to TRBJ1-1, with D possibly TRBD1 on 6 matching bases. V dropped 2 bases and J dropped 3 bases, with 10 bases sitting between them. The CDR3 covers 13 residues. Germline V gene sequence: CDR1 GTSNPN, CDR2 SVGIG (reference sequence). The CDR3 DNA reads TGTGCCTGGAGTAGACAGGTGGACACTGAAGCTTTCTTT. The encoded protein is CAWSRQVDTEAFF.

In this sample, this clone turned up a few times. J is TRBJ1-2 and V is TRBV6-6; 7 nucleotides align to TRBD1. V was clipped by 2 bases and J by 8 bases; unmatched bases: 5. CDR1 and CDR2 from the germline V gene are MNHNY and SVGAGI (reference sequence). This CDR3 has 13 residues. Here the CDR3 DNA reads TGTGCCAGCAGTTACCGACAGGGTGAGGGCTACACCTTC. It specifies CASSYRQGEGYTF.

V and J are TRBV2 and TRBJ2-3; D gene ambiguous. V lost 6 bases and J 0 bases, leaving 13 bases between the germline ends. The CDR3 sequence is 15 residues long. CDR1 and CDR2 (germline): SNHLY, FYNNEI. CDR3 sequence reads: CASRRETHSTDTQYF. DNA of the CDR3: TGTGCCAGCAGAAGGGAAACACACAGCACAGATACGCAGTATTTT.

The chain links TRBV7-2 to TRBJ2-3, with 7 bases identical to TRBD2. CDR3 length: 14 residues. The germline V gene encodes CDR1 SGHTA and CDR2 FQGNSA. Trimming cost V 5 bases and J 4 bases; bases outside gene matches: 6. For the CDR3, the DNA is TGTGCCAGCAGCCGGACTAGTACGTCAGATACGCAGTATTTT. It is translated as CASSRTSTSDTQYF.

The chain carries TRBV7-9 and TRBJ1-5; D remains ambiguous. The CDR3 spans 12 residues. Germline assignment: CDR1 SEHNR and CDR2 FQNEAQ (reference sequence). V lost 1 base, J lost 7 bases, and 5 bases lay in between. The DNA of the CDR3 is TGTGCCAGCAGCTTAGACACGCAGCCCCAGCATTTT. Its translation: CASSLDTQPQHF.

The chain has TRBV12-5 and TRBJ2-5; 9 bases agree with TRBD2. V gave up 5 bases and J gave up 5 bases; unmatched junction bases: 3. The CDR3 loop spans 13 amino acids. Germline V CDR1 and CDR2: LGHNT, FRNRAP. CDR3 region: CASGRSGSETQYF. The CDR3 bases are TGTGCTAGTGGTCGTAGCGGGAGTGAGACCCAGTACTTC.

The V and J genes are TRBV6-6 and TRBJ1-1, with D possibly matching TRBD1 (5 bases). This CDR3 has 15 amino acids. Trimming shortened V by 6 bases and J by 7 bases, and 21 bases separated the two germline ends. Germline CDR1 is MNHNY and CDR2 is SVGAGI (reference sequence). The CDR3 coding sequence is TGTGCCAGCAGCCAAACACCGACAGCTGCGTTTGAAGCTTTCTTT. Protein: CASSQTPTAAFEAFF.

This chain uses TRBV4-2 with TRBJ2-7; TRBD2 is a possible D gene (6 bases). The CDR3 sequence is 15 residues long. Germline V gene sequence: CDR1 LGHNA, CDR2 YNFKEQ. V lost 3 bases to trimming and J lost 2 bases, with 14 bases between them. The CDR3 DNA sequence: TGTGCCAGCAGCCAGCTCCGGGACTTCACCTACGAGCAGTACTTC. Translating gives CASSQLRDFTYEQYF.

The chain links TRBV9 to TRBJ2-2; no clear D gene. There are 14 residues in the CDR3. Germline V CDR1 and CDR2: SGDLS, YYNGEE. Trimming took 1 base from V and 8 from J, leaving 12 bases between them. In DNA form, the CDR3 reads TGTGCCAGCAGCGTAAACCCCGACATAGGGGAGCTGTTTTTT. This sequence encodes CASSVNPDIGELFF. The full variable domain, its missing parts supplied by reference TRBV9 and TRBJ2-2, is DSGVTQTPKHLITATGQRVTLRCSPRSGDLSVYWYQQSLDQGLQFLIQYYNGEERAKGNILERFSAQQFPDLHSELNLSSLELGDSALYFCASSVNPDIGELFFGEGSRLTVL.